Sequencing of this T cell receptor beta chain was carried out in a study of cytomegalovirus exposure and HLA in healthy donors. As for this clone: Antigen specificity is unknown.

Germline V gene lookup returns CDR1 SGHAT and CDR2 FQNNGV. With 0 bases removed from V and 1 base from J, the gap between germline ends came to 6 bases. This CDR3 has 14 residues. General study results and limits: Both high specificity and high sensitivity reportedly marked the classifier's diagnosis of cytomegalovirus status. The tendency of first-cohort TCR clusters to co-occur in the roughly 130 validation repertoires emerged from a later analysis.

The data were produced by immunoSEQ multiplex PCR, yet TCRdb's version contains in-frame clones alone and is incomplete. Counted here are 350,000 or so clones, just over 85% occurring once; the ten biggest clones make up more than 0.8%. This clonotype was sampled from a young woman in good health and CMV-seronegative. The genes are TRBV11-2 and TRBJ1-1; D ambiguous. The sample taken for sequencing was PBMCs. The CDR3 here is CASSLEAGNTEAFF. Written as DNA, the CDR3 is TGTGCCAGCAGCTTAGAAGCAGGGAACACTGAAGCTTTCTTT.